One and the same sample provided the 4 T cell receptor beta chains below, sequenced in a study of chemoradiotherapy in HPV16-positive cancers (dated by TCRdb to 2021 to 2024). Library prep was done by the immunoSEQ multiplex PCR assay. Here the immuneACCESS table is served through TCRdb, limited to in-frame sequences with V and J called. Missing clones are a known gap in these copies; in checked studies unresolved V genes cover under half, and the rest lacks a known reason. Across this sample there are a few thousand clones, with about four fifths seen only once. The ten most abundant clones make up around 9.1% of the sample. Sequenced here: tumor tissue, sampled from a patient who underwent chemoradiotherapy. The receptors stem from a human donor with HPV-associated anogenital cancer.

The chain is built from TRBV7-2 and TRBJ1-2, with D tentatively TRBD1 (5 bases). Germline V CDR1 and CDR2: SGHTA, FQGNSA. This CDR3 contains 15 residues. V was clipped by 4 bases and J by 4 bases, with 16 bases between them. The CDR3 spells CASSSGRAAGYGYTF. The CDR3 DNA reads TGTGCCAGCAGCTCGGGCAGGGCAGCTGGCTATGGCTACACCTTC.

This clone was found once. The chain has TRBV18 and TRBJ2-7; D might be TRBD1 (5 bases). CDR1 and CDR2 (germline): KGHSH, LQKENI. V lost 6 bases, J lost 2 bases, and 14 bases lay in between. This CDR3 region has 14 residues. The CDR3 spells CASSRQNTPYEQYF. The CDR3 DNA reads as TGTGCCAGCTCGCGACAGAACACGCCCTACGAGCAGTACTTC.

This chain links TRBV30 with TRBJ2-1, with D perhaps TRBD2 (6 bases). The V gene's germline CDR1 is GTSNPN and CDR2 SVGIG (reference sequence). The CDR3 is made up of 15 amino acids. V gave up 0 bases and J gave up 6 bases, with 15 bases separating them. CDR3 residues: CAWSVPRDPLNEQFF. CDR3 sequence (DNA): TGTGCCTGGAGTGTACCGCGGGACCCGCTCAATGAGCAGTTCTTC.

This chain links TRBV19 with TRBJ1-2; 11 positions match TRBD1. From germline, CDR1 is LNHDA and CDR2 SQIVND (reference sequence). The CDR3 is 17 amino acids. After removal of 2 bases from V and 0 bases from J, the junction contained 5 bases not matched to a gene. CDR3 sequence reads: CASSIPGQGVANYGYTF. The CDR3, as DNA: TGTGCCAGTAGTATACCGGGACAGGGGGTAGCTAACTATGGCTACACCTTC. Variable domain in full (rest from reference TRBV19 and TRBJ1-2): DGGITQSPKYLFRKEGQNVTLSCEQNLNHDAMYWYRQDPGQGLRLIYYSQIVNDFQKGDIAEGYSVSREKKESFPLTVTSAQKNPTAFYLCASSIPGQGVANYGYTFGSGTRLTVV.